This note documents a single TCR beta chain sequence. The antigen remains unidentified. The data stem from a study of T-cell memory formation after mild COVID-19. Study details: Across donors, TCR clusters were largely donor specific. Study outcomes and limitations: Certain responding clones were present in pre-infection memory, suggesting participation of cross-reactive memory.

TCRdb passed the 5' RACE reads through MiXCR, listing each CDR3 protein once. Among about 210,000 distinct CDR3 sequences, 25% to 35% were seen once, and the ten largest hold about an eighth. The CDR3 loop spans 12 amino acids. Trimming at V came to 9 bases and at J to 2 bases, leaving 3 bases not matched to a gene. Germline V CDR1 and CDR2: KGHDR, SFDVKD. The receptor's source is an adult woman who had mild COVID-19 (a few samples of this study predate the infection). Cell type and time point are not known. This chain uses TRBV24-1 with TRBJ2-7, with 7 bases matching TRBD1. Sequencing input: PBMCs or a T cell subset sorted from them (not recorded which). Written as DNA, the CDR3 is TGTGCCACCCGGGACAGTCCCTACGAGCAGTACTTC. It encodes CATRDSPYEQYF.